These 23 T cell receptor beta chains originate from one sample sequenced in a study of OX40 agonist ivuxolimab in advanced cancers. Assay used: immunoSEQ multiplex PCR; TCRdb lists only in-frame clones, some missing. This table holds approximately 30,000 clones, approximately 81% found once. The sample in question was CD4+ or CD8+ T cells sorted from blood, obtained in a trial of the OX40 agonist ivuxolimab. These receptors were taken from an adult with an advanced solid tumor such as melanoma, head and neck, liver or kidney cancer.

The count of this clone is one. The gene calls are TRBV9 and TRBJ2-5; 11 bases map to TRBD2. Trimming at V came to 3 bases and at J to 11 bases, leaving 15 bases not matched to a gene. The V gene's germline CDR1 is SGDLS and CDR2 YYNGEE. This CDR3 has 16 residues. For the CDR3, the DNA is TGTGCCAGCAGCGAAGGGGTTGGGACTAGCGGCAATTCTCAGTACTTC. Translated: CASSEGVGTSGNSQYF.

The chain has TRBV19 and TRBJ2-6; D remains unclear. This CDR3 is 17 amino acids long. The V and J ends lost 7 bases and 6 bases respectively, with 22 bases between them. The V gene's germline CDR1 is LNHDA and CDR2 SQIVND (reference sequence). CDR3 sequence (DNA): TGTGCCAGTACCTCCTCCTTTGCTGGCCCCGAGGCCAACGTCCTGACTTTC. It yields the protein CASTSSFAGPEANVLTF.

V is TRBV7-9 and J is TRBJ1-1; D unclear. Per germline, CDR1 SEHNR and CDR2 FQNEAQ (reference sequence). V lost 1 base, J lost 0 bases, and 6 bases lay in between. This CDR3 spans 14 amino acids. CDR3 in DNA: TGTGCCAGCAGCTTAGACACCCTGAACACTGAAGCTTTCTTT. This sequence encodes CASSLDTLNTEAFF.

The chain combines TRBV28 with TRBJ2-7, with 11 bases matching TRBD1. This CDR3 has 15 residues. Trimming removed 2 bases from V and 9 bases from J; junction bases left unmatched: 9. CDR1 is MDHEN and CDR2 is SYDVKM in the germline V gene. The CDR3: CASSLVSGTGGRQYF. Here the CDR3 DNA reads TGTGCCAGCAGTTTAGTCTCCGGGACAGGGGGGAGGCAGTACTTC.

This clone was detected only once. The V call is TRBV7-8, the J call TRBJ1-1, with 9 bases that match TRBD1. The germline V gene encodes CDR1 SGHVS and CDR2 FQNEAQ. The CDR3 runs 18 residues. J gave up 3 bases and V 5 bases, and 16 bases lay outside the gene matches. The CDR3 nucleotides are TGTGCCAGCAGCCCCCACACAGGGGGCGAAAAGATCGACACTGAAGCTTTCTTT. This encodes CASSPHTGGEKIDTEAFF.

This chain links TRBV28 with TRBJ1-2; D may be TRBD1 (5 bases). Trimming pared 3 bases from V and 0 bases from J, leaving 8 bases between. Germline V lookup: CDR1 MDHEN, CDR2 SYDVKM. CDR3 length: 14 amino acids. CDR3 in amino acids: CASSLGGTNYGYTF. CDR3 sequence (DNA): TGTGCCAGCAGTTTGGGGGGAACTAACTATGGCTACACCTTC.

This clone was recorded once. The rearrangement uses TRBV27 and TRBJ2-3, with 11 bases that match TRBD2. V shed 6 bases and J 2 bases; nucleotides not matched to a gene: 4. Germline V gene lookup returns CDR1 MNHEY and CDR2 SMNVEV (reference sequence). The CDR3 spans 15 residues. For the CDR3, the DNA is TGTGCCAGCAGGAGACTAGCGGGATTCACAGATACGCAGTATTTT. Translating gives CASRRLAGFTDTQYF.

This sequence joins TRBV9 and TRBJ1-4; a weak D match, TRBD1 (6 bases). Trimming cost V 4 bases and J 1 base, with 8 bases left between them. There are 14 residues in the CDR3. Per germline, CDR1 SGDLS and CDR2 YYNGEE. The CDR3 spells CASSLQGTNEKLFF. The CDR3 DNA reads as TGTGCCAGCAGCCTACAGGGAACTAATGAAAAACTGTTTTTT.

This clone appeared a single time. This rearrangement joins TRBV28 to TRBJ2-5; 7 bases line up with TRBD1. Germline CDR1 is MDHEN and CDR2 is SYDVKM. The CDR3 length is 16 residues. Unmatched junction bases numbered 9, after V lost 5 bases and J lost 0 bases. CDR3 sequence reads: CASSGAGGRYQETQYF. The DNA for the CDR3 is TGTGCCAGCAGTGGAGCAGGGGGACGGTACCAAGAGACCCAGTACTTC. Full variable domain (rest looked up from reference TRBV28 and TRBJ2-5): DVKVTQSSRYLVKRTGEKVFLECVQDMDHENMFWYRQDPGLGLRLIYFSYDVKMKEKGDIPEGYSVSREKKERFSLILESASTNQTSMYLCASSGAGGRYQETQYFGPGTRLLVL.

The chain combines TRBV10-1 with TRBJ2-1, with D unresolved. This CDR3 contains 13 residues. The V gene lost 7 bases and the J gene lost 6 bases, with 13 bases spanning the gap. Germline CDR1 and CDR2: WNHNN and SYGVQD (reference sequence). As DNA, the CDR3 is TGCGCCAGCATGTTGTGCCCGGGCAATGAGCAGTTCTTC. This codes for CASMLCPGNEQFF.

The V call is TRBV5-8, the J call TRBJ2-5; 9 bases agree with TRBD1. CDR1 and CDR2 (germline): SGHTS, YDEGEE. The CDR3 has 14 residues. Trimming took 4 bases from V and 3 from J; bases not matched to a gene: 4. This CDR3 reads CASSTGTGKETQYF. CDR3 bases: TGTGCCAGCAGCACCGGGACAGGGAAAGAGACCCAGTACTTC.

The V gene is TRBV9, the J gene TRBJ2-1; tentatively, D is TRBD1 (5 bases). The germline V gene has CDR1 SGDLS and CDR2 YYNGEE. The CDR3 loop spans 16 amino acids. V was pared by 3 bases and J by 3 bases, with 16 bases between. CDR3 coding DNA: TGTGCCAGCAGCGCCTCTGGGGCTCCCGTCTACAATGAGCAGTTCTTC. Translated: CASSASGAPVYNEQFF.

The V and J genes are TRBV9 and TRBJ2-7; 9 bases map to TRBD2. This CDR3 region has 15 residues. CDR1 is SGDLS and CDR2 is YYNGEE in the germline V gene. J was trimmed by 3 bases and V by 0 bases; bases with no gene match: 4. Here the CDR3 reads CASSVGGSGSYEQYF. CDR3 sequence (DNA): TGTGCCAGCAGCGTAGGGGGTAGCGGGAGCTACGAGCAGTACTTC.

V is TRBV16 and J is TRBJ1-1; D gene unclear. Trimming removed 0 bases at V and 5 bases at J, with 7 bases between. The CDR3 is 13 residues long. Germline assignment: CDR1 KGHSY and CDR2 FQNENV. CDR3 loop: CASSQSGRTEAFF. Here the CDR3 DNA reads TGTGCCAGCAGCCAATCAGGGAGAACTGAAGCTTTCTTT.

CDR3 sequence reads: CASSDHGTRNEQFF. The CDR3 DNA is TGTGCCAGCAGTGACCACGGGACACGGAATGAGCAGTTCTTC. The gene calls are TRBV6-4 and TRBJ2-1; tentative D call: TRBD1 (6 bases). V lost 2 bases and J lost 7, with 12 bases in between. The V gene's germline CDR1 is MRHNA and CDR2 SNTAGT. There are 14 residues in the CDR3.

V usage is TRBV7-9 and J usage is TRBJ1-1; D is uncertain. Germline CDR1 SEHNR, CDR2 FQNEAQ (reference sequence). The ends were cut back, 4 bases at V and 3 bases at J, with 15 bases in the middle. The CDR3 runs 15 residues. CDR3 nucleotides: TGTGCCAGCAGCTCTCATCAGGTTGGCGACACTGAAGCTTTCTTT. Translation gives CASSSHQVGDTEAFF.

V gene TRBV7-9 combines with J gene TRBJ2-3; D might be TRBD2 (6 bases). V was pared by 0 bases and J by 2 bases, with 21 bases between. The CDR3 contains 19 residues. The V gene's germline CDR1 is SEHNR and CDR2 FQNEAQ (reference sequence). The CDR3 loop is CASSLAFRVVGGNTDTQYF. CDR3 bases: TGTGCCAGCAGCTTAGCTTTCCGGGTAGTAGGCGGGAACACAGATACGCAGTATTTT.

This chain connects TRBV5-1 to TRBJ2-2; D tentatively reads TRBD1 or TRBD2 (6 bases each). CDR3 length: 16 amino acids. Trimming pared 4 bases from V and 6 bases from J, leaving 19 bases between. Germline values: CDR1 SGHRS, CDR2 YFSETQ. CDR3 sequence (DNA): TGCGCCAGCAGCCCGATCGCAGCGGAGGGGGCCGGGGAGCTGTTTTTT. This sequence encodes CASSPIAAEGAGELFF.

J is TRBJ2-1 and V is TRBV5-4; 11 nucleotides agree with TRBD2. Germline V gene sequence: CDR1 SGHNT, CDR2 YYREEE (reference sequence). This CDR3 spans 16 amino acids. V was pared by 3 bases and J by 3 bases, with 5 bases of the junction left unmatched. The CDR3 loop is CASSSPGLAVYNEQFF. The CDR3 DNA reads TGTGCCAGCAGCTCCCCGGGACTAGCGGTCTACAATGAGCAGTTCTTC.

CDR3 bases: TGTGCCAGCAGCTTGTGGTCCGGGTCCGAAGGGGAAAAACTGTTTTTT. It specifies CASSLWSGSEGEKLFF. The chain employs TRBV5-4 and TRBJ1-4; D unclear. CDR1 is SGHNT and CDR2 is YYREEE in the germline V gene (reference sequence). The germline V and J ends were trimmed by 1 base and 8 bases, with 18 bases remaining between them. The CDR3 is made up of 16 amino acids.

V and J are TRBV27 and TRBJ2-7; D may correspond to TRBD1 or TRBD2 (6 bases each). The CDR3 runs 13 residues. Trimming took 2 bases from V and 2 from J, leaving 7 bases between them. Germline V gives CDR1 MNHEY, CDR2 SMNVEV (reference sequence). CDR3 nucleotide sequence: TGTGCCAGCAGTTTAAGGGGGGCCTACGAGCAGTACTTC. It codes for CASSLRGAYEQYF.

This chain joins TRBV4-3 and TRBJ2-2; the match to TRBD2 covers 7 bases. The CDR3 covers 18 residues. Germline V gene lookup returns CDR1 LGHNA and CDR2 YSLEER. Trimming cost V 4 bases and J 0 bases; bases outside gene matches: 11. The CDR3 sequence is CASSRWFSGSSNTGELFF. The CDR3 DNA reads as TGCGCCAGCAGCCGGTGGTTTAGCGGGTCGTCGAACACCGGGGAGCTGTTTTTT.

V and J are TRBV2 and TRBJ1-1; possible D gene TRBD1, 5 bases. CDR3 length: 14 residues. CDR1 is SNHLY and CDR2 is FYNNEI in the germline V gene. Trimming removed 3 bases at V and 7 bases at J, with 15 bases between. The CDR3 loop is CASSEQGVRLEAFF. The CDR3 nucleotides read TGTGCCAGCAGTGAGCAGGGAGTCCGACTTGAAGCTTTCTTT.